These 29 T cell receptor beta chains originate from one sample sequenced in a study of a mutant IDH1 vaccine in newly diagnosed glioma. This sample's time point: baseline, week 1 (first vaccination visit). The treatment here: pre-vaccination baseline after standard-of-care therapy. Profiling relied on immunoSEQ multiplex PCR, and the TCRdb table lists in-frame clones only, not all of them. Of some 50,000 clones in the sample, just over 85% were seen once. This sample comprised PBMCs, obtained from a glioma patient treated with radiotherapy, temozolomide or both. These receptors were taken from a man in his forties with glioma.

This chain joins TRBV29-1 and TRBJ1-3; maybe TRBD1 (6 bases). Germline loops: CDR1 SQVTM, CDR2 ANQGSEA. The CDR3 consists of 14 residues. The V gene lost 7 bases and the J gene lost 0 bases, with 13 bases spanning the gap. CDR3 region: CSAEDRHSGNTIYF. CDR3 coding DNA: TGCAGCGCTGAGGACAGACACTCTGGAAACACCATATATTTT.

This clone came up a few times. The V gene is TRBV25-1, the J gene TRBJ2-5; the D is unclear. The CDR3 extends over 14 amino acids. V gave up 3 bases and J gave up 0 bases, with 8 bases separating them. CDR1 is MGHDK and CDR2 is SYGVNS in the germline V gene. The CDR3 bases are TGTGCCAGCAGTGATCGAGGCCACCAAGAGACCCAGTACTTC. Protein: CASSDRGHQETQYF.

The CDR3 spells CASSQVTSVSTYEQYF. DNA for the CDR3: TGCGCCAGCAGCCAGGTGACTAGCGTCTCCACCTACGAGCAGTACTTC. The gene calls are TRBV4-1 and TRBJ2-7; 8 nucleotides match TRBD2. CDR3 length: 16 amino acids. V gave up 3 bases and J gave up 2 bases; unmatched junction bases: 9. The germline V gene has CDR1 MGHRA and CDR2 YSYEKL.

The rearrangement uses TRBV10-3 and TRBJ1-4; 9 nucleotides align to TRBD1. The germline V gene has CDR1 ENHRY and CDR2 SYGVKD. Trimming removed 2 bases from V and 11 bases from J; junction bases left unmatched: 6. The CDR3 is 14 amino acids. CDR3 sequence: CAISERQGGEKLFF. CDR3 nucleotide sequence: TGTGCCATCAGTGAGAGACAGGGGGGGGAGAAACTGTTTTTT.

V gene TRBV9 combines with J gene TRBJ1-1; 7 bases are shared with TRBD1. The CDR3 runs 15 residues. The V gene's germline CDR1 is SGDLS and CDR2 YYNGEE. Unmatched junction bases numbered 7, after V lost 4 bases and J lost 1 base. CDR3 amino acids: CASSPHGTENTEAFF. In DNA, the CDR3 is TGTGCCAGCAGCCCACACGGGACAGAGAACACTGAAGCTTTCTTT.

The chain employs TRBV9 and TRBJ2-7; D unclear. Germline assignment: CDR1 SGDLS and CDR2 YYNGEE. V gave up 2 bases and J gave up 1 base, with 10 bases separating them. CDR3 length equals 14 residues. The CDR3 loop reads CASSVGLGSYEQYF. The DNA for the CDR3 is TGTGCCAGCAGCGTTGGTTTGGGGTCCTACGAGCAGTACTTC.

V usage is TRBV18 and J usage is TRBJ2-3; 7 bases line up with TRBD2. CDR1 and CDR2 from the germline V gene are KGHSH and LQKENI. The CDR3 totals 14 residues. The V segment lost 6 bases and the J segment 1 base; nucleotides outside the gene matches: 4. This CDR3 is CASSPAGRTDTQYF. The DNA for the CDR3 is TGTGCCAGCTCCCCAGCGGGACGCACAGATACGCAGTATTTT.

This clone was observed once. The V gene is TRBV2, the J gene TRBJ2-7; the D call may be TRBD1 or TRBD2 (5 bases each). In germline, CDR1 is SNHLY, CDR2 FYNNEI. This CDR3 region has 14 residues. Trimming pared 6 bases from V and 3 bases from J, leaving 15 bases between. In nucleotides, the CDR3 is TGTGCCAGCAGGGGGCCGGGGCCCTACTACGAGCAGTACTTC. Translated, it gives CASRGPGPYYEQYF.

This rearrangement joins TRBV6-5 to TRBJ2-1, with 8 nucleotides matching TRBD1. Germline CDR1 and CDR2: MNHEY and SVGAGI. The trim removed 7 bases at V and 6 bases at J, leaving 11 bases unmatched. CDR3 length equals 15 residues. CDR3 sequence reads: CASTPVKTGVNEQFF. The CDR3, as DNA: TGTGCCAGCACCCCTGTCAAGACAGGGGTCAATGAGCAGTTCTTC.

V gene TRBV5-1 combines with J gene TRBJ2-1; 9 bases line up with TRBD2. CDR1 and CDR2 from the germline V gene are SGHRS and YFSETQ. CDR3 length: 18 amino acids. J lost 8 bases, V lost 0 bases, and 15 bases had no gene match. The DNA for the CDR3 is TGCGCCAGCAGCTTGGTACCCGAGGGGTCTAGCGGGATCTATGAGCAGTTCTTC. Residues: CASSLVPEGSSGIYEQFF.

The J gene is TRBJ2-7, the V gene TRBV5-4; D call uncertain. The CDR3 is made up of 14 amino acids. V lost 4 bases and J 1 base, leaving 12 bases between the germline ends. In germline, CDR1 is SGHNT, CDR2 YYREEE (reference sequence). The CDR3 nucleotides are TGTGCCAGCAGCCCCCAAGTAGAGTCCTACGAGCAGTACTTC. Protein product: CASSPQVESYEQYF.

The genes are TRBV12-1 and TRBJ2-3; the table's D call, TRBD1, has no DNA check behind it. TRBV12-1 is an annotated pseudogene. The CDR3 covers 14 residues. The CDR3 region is CASSFPGSTDTQYF. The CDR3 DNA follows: TGTGCCAGCAGCTTTCCAGGGAGCACAGATACGCAGTATTTT.

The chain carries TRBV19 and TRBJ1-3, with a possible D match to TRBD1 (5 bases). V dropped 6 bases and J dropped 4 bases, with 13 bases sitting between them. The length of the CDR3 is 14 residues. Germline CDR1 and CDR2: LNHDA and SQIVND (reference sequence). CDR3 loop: CASRQPGSGNTIYF. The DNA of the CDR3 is TGTGCCAGTAGACAACCAGGGAGCGGAAACACCATATATTTT.

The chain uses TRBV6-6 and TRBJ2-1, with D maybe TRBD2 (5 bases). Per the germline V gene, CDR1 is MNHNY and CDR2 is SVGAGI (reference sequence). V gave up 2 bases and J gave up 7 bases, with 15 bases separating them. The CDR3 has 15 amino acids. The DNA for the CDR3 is TGTGCCAGCAGTTACCAAGGTAACAGCGGAAATGAGCAGTTCTTC. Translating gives CASSYQGNSGNEQFF.

The CDR3 spells CASSAMGYNEQFF. The DNA for the CDR3 is TGTGCCAGCAGCGCAATGGGCTACAATGAGCAGTTCTTC. The chain links TRBV7-2 to TRBJ2-1, with D hard to call. Germline loops: CDR1 SGHTA, CDR2 FQGNSA. The V and J ends lost 5 bases and 3 bases respectively, with 8 bases between them. The CDR3 runs 13 residues.

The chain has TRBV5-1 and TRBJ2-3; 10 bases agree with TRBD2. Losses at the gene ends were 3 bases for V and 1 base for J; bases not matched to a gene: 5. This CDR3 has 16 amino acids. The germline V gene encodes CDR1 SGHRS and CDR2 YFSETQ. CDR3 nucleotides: TGCGCCAGCAGCTCCCTAGCGGGAGTCGGCACAGATACGCAGTATTTT. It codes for CASSSLAGVGTDTQYF.

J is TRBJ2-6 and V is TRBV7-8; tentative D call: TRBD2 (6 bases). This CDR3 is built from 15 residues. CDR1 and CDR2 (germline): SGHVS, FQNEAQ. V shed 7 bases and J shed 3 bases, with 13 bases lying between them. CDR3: CASTYGGIGANVLTF. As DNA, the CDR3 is TGTGCCAGCACCTACGGCGGGATTGGGGCCAACGTCCTGACTTTC.

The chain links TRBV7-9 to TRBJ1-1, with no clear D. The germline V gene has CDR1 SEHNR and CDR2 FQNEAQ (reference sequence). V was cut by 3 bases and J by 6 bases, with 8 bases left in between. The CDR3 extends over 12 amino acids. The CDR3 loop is CASSLFSAEAFF. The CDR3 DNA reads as TGTGCCAGCAGCTTGTTTTCGGCTGAAGCTTTCTTT.

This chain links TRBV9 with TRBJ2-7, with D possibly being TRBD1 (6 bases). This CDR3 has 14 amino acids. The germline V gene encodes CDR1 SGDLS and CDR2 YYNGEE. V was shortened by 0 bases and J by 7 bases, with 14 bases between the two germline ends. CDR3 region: CASSVDAQGGEQYF. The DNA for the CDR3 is TGTGCCAGCAGCGTAGATGCACAGGGTGGGGAGCAGTACTTC.

DNA for the CDR3: TGTGCCAGCAGTCCAGGGCCGGGACTAGTCGTGAATGAGCAGTTCTTC. It specifies CASSPGPGLVVNEQFF. The chain has TRBV2 and TRBJ2-1, with 8 bases identical to TRBD2. This CDR3 is 16 amino acids long. The trim removed 5 bases at V and 7 bases at J, leaving 13 bases unmatched. CDR1 is SNHLY and CDR2 is FYNNEI in the germline V gene.

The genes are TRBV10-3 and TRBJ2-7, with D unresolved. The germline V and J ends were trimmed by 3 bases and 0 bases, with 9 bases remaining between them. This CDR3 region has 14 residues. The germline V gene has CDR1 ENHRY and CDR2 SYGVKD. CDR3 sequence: CAISENTLSYEQYF. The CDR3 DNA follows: TGTGCCATCAGTGAAAATACACTCTCCTACGAGCAGTACTTC.

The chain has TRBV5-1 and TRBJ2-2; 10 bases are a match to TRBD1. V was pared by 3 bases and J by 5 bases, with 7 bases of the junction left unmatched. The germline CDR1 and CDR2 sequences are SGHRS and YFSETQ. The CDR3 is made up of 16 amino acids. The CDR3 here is CASSSASGQGTGELFF. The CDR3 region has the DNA TGCGCCAGCAGCTCCGCCTCGGGACAGGGGACCGGGGAGCTGTTTTTT.

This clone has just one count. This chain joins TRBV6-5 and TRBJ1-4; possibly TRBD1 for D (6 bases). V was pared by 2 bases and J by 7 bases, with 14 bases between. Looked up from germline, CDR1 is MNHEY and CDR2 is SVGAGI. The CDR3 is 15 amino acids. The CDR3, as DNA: TGTGCCAGCAGTTACCTGGGGGCGCGGGTTGAAAAACTGTTTTTT. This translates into CASSYLGARVEKLFF.

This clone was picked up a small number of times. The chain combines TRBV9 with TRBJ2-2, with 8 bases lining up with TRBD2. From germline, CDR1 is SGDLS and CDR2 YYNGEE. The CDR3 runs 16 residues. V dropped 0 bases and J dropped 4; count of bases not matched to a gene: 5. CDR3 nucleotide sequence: TGTGCCAGCAGCGTAGAAGGCGGGAGGTTCACCGGGGAGCTGTTTTTT. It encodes CASSVEGGRFTGELFF.

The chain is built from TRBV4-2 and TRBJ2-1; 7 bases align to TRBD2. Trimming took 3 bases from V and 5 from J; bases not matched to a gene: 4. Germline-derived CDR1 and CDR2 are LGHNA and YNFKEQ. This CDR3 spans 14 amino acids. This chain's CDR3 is CASSQREPDNEQFF. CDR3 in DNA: TGTGCCAGCAGCCAGCGGGAGCCCGACAATGAGCAGTTCTTC.

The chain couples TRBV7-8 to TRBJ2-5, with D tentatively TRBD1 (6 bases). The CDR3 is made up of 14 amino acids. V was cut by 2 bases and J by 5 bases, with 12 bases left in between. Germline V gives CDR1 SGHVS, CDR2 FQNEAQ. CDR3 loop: CASSLFSGAETQYF. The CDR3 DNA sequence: TGTGCCAGCAGCTTATTCTCAGGGGCTGAGACCCAGTACTTC.

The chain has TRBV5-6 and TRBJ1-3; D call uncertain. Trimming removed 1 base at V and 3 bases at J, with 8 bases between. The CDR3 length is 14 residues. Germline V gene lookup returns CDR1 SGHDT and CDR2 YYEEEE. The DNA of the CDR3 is TGTGCCAGCAGCTTGAGAGGTTTTGGAAACACCATATATTTT. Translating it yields CASSLRGFGNTIYF. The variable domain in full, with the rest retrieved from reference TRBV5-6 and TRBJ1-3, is DAGVTQSPTHLIKTRGQQVTLRCSPKSGHDTVSWYQQALGQGPQFIFQYYEEEERQRGNFPDRFSGHQFPNYSSELNVNALLLGDSALYLCASSLRGFGNTIYFGEGSWLTVV.

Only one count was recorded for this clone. This CDR3 reads CASSLSGGDEKLFF. DNA of the CDR3: TGTGCCAGCAGCTTATCCGGGGGGGACGAAAAACTGTTTTTT. The chain uses TRBV7-2 and TRBJ1-4, with TRBD1 as a possible D gene (5 bases). The CDR3 consists of 14 residues. Germline loops: CDR1 SGHTA, CDR2 FQGNSA. V lost 2 bases, J lost 8 bases, and 12 bases lay in between.

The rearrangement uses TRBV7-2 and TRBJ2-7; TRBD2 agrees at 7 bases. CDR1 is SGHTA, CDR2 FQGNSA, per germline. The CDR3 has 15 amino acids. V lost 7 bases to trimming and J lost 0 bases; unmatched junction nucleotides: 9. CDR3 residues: CASTRRAGYSYEQYF. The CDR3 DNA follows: TGTGCCAGCACCCGGAGAGCGGGATACTCCTACGAGCAGTACTTC.